This T cell receptor beta chain was retrieved from a study of long-term antiretroviral therapy in people with HIV (dated by TCRdb to between 2021 and 2023). For context, the study as a whole: Collection of the earliest samples took place about a decade ahead of the 2015 WHO recommendation for immediate ART, at a time when ART was typically delayed until CD4 counts fell. A retrospective serial study tested whether ART initiation and durable HIV suppression were associated with changes in peripheral blood TRB repertoire composition and diversity. The cohort contributed under 200 cryopreserved PBMC samples from 25 to 35 adults with confirmed HIV infection, collected serially over a mean of about six years (range 1-12). About 35% of the 30 participants with HIV were female. Test extractions of a monoclonal T-cell line alongside about 30 polyclonal samples showed no cross-contamination during QIAcube processing. Here is what the overall study found, with its caveats: No data were available on ART adherence, viral resistance or therapy changes, limiting inferences about post-ART repertoire changes. Because pre-ART samples had limited cell numbers, unsorted PBMC were profiled rather than sorted CD4+ and CD8+ T cells. Owing to limited PBMC availability, only the TCR beta chain was sequenced, without alpha chain pairing. Expanded TRB clones identified before ART initiation dominated the repertoire at all time points, although this dominance fluctuated and declined in many PLHIV after ART. ART initiation was associated with a significant increase in TRB diversity, but diversity stayed significantly below transplant donor controls even after long-term ART. Samples dated from about 2003 to 2018, and the ART regimens used may be less effective than current ones. HIV repertoires had narrower CDR3 length ranges than controls, and the network structure suggested an antigen-experienced repertoire that shifted only slightly toward naive after ART.

This clone was counted a few times. No cognate antigen has been identified for it. The input lacks base qualities; no much larger clone sits a single base away. To be included, a participant needed at least one PBMC sample from before ART initiation plus at least two post-ART samples. Treatment was received in the United States of America by all participants with HIV. Before DNA extraction, cryopreserved samples of roughly 0.95-10 million PBMC were thawed and washed. At the time of the earliest PBMC sample, participants with HIV were aged between about 20 and 54 years. PBMC samples were contributed by each participant from 1-4 timepoints before ART initiation and 2-8 timepoints after ART initiation, with a median of 7 samples. Serial HIV viral load, CD4+ T-cell count, ART history and demographic data were obtained for every participant. Genomic DNA was extracted from unsorted PBMC with a Qiagen kit on a QIAcube, processed in batches of 12 samples.

According to the germline V gene, CDR1 reads MNHEY and CDR2 reads SVGAGI. Reading from cysteine to phenylalanine, the CDR3 counts 14 amino acids. The retained sequence is limited to the CDR3, 42 bases, with the frame set at the first base. Trimming takes 0 bases from V and 2 bases from J, and the germline ends sit 7 bases apart. The immunoSEQ hsTCRB v3.0 assay was used at survey level resolution to sequence the TRB variable region. The targeted TRB sequencing depth was about 35,000-55,000 T-cell genomes per sample. An Illumina MiSeq with a v3 150-cycle kit was used to sequence the pooled TRB libraries. For the original study's pipeline: Repertoire analysis was performed in R inside a reproducible Nextflow workflow that covered QC, data transformation and analysis. LymphoSeq2, an R package for exploring AIRR-Seq data, was used to implement the custom analyses. A few samples yielding fewer than 5000 total TRB sequences were excluded, leaving approximately 200 analyzed HIV repertoires. Among the 180 to 200 retained HIV repertoires, about 60 were collected before ART initiation and roughly 130 were collected after ART initiation. Repertoires were downsampled to 5000 TRB nucleotide sequences, and summary statistics were averaged over 100 downsampling iterations. TRB sequences were retained for analysis only if CDR3 regions of at least seven amino acids were present. A Shannon entropy-derived clonality score and the Gini coefficient were used to measure diversity. In repertoire networks, the top 5000 CDR3 amino acid sequences were linked whenever an edit distance of one separated two sequences. For TRB CDR3 amino acid sequences, GLIPH2 was used to predict antigen specificity groups and MHC restriction. To flag known CMV, EBV, HIV or tissue antigen associations, CDR3 amino acid sequences were matched against VDJdb and McPAS-TCR. Pre-ART, post-ART and control groups were compared with Wilcoxon signed-rank tests and Holm-Bonferroni correction. Here the immuneACCESS table is served through TCRdb, limited to in-frame sequences with V and J called. Missing clones are a known gap in these copies; in checked studies unresolved V genes cover under half, and the rest lacks a known reason. The D gene and trimming were derived from the DNA, and the V and J assignments and clone size from that table. This sample lists approximately 35,000 clones; 80% to 90% were detected once. The leading ten clones occupy about 11% of the sample.

The origin of this receptor is a man between 18 and 29 years old with HIV. The specimen was unsorted PBMCs, collected 2.2 years after starting antiretroviral therapy. The chain is assembled from TRBV6-5 and TRBJ2-5; the D segment cannot be called with confidence. The CDR3 reads as follows: CASSYSHGQETQYF. The base sequence is TGTGCCAGCAGTTACTCACACGGACAAGAGACCCAGTACTTC.